The present TCR beta chain was sequenced within a study of vaccination and CD4 T cells after COVID-19. At the Johns Hopkins FTIC core, DNA taken from cultured CD4+ T cells was sequenced by way of the Oncomine TCR Beta short-read assay. MiXCR, run by TCRdb on the PCR reads, gives a single entry per CDR3 protein. The data contain 13,000 or so distinct CDR3 sequences, over 45% of them seen just once; the ten biggest clones take up 10% to 15%. V lost 5 bases and J lost 3, with 11 bases in between. The germline V gene has CDR1 SGHTA and CDR2 FQGNSA. CDR3 length: 14 amino acids. Treatment: roughly 10-day PBMC culture with coronavirus spike peptide pools or control peptides (ViraFEST assay). This clonotype was counted between two and nine times. Its target is unknown.

V and J are TRBV7-2 and TRBJ1-5, with D possibly being TRBD1 (5 bases). The specimen sequenced was CD4+ T cells from blood, cultured in vitro. The TCR sequence derives from a human donor who had recovered from COVID-19. CDR3 coding DNA: TGTGCCAGCAGCCGACCTGGGGCCAATCAGCCCCAGCATTTT. It is translated as CASSRPGANQPQHF. Full variable domain (outside the CDR3, taken from reference TRBV7-2 and TRBJ1-5): GAGVSQSPSNKVTEKGKDVELRCDPISGHTALYWYRQSLGQGLEFLIYFQGNSAPDKSGLPSDRFSAERTGGSVSTLTIQRTQQEDSAVYLCASSRPGANQPQHFGDGTRLSIL.